What follows are 16 T cell receptor beta chains derived from one specimen sequenced in a study of molecular identifiers for immune sequencing clone quantification. TCRdb processed the PCR reads anew with MiXCR; each CDR3 protein has one entry. The sample has more than 450,000 distinct CDR3 sequences, roughly 25% seen once. Input material: naive CD8+ T cells from blood, with Jurkat cell RNA spiked in. As to subset: FACS-sorted CD8+CD4-CCR7+CD45RA+ naive T cells. Receptors originate from a human donor in good health. Some libraries in this study had Jurkat cell RNA spiked in.

CDR3 sequence (DNA): TGCGCCAGCAGCCAAAGCGGGGGGGCTCCAGATACGCAGTATTTT. This codes for CASSQSGGAPDTQYF. The genes are TRBV4-1 and TRBJ2-3; 10 bases are a match to TRBD2. The CDR3 has 15 residues. Germline CDR1 is MGHRA and CDR2 is YSYEKL. V gave up 2 bases and J gave up 4 bases; unmatched junction bases: 3.

As concerns this clonotype: This may be a read error, as it is one base from a much larger clone. This chain's CDR3 is CNVDRDTTDTQYF. The CDR3 region has the DNA TGCAACGTGGACCGGGACACCACAGATACGCAGTATTTT. The chain carries TRBV29-1 and TRBJ2-3; D may be TRBD1 (6 bases). Germline lookup yields CDR1 SQVTM and CDR2 ANQGSEA. The CDR3 has 13 residues.

There are many counts of this clonotype. The chain employs TRBV6-1 and TRBJ2-6; the D is unclear. CDR1 and CDR2 from the germline V gene are MNHNS and SASEGT. The CDR3 totals 17 residues. V shed 2 bases and J shed 3 bases, with 14 bases lying between them. The CDR3 nucleotides read TGTGCCAGCAGTGAAACCTTGTGGCAGCTTGGGGCCAACGTCCTGACTTTC. Amino acid sequence: CASSETLWQLGANVLTF.

Only a few counts were recorded for this clonotype. The CDR3 spells CSARGGLAGSYEQYF. CDR3 nucleotides: TGCAGTGCTAGAGGAGGACTAGCGGGCTCCTACGAGCAGTACTTC. The chain combines TRBV20-1 with TRBJ2-7; 11 nucleotides line up with TRBD2. The junction had 2 bases not matched to a gene; V was cut back by 1 base and J by 0 bases. This CDR3 is 15 amino acids long. The V gene's germline CDR1 is DFQATT and CDR2 SNEGSKA (reference sequence).

This clonotype has a handful of counts. One end of the junction does not line up with germline, which may come from a read error. The rearrangement joins TRBV6-5 to TRBJ1-1; 7 nucleotides match TRBD1. The CDR3 runs to 17 residues. From germline, CDR1 is MNHEY and CDR2 SVGAGI. DNA of the CDR3: TGTGCCAGCGGTTACTCGTCGCTGGACAGGCTGAACACTGAAGCTTTCTTT. The encoded protein is CASGYSSLDRLNTEAFF.

Details on this clonotype: This may come from a read error, since a much larger clone is one base off. V and J are TRBV20-1 and TRBJ2-4; no clear D. Germline V CDR1 and CDR2: DFQATT, SNEGSKA (reference sequence). CDR3 size: 10 residues. In nucleotides, the CDR3 is TGCAGTGCGGAAATAAACATTCCGTACTTC. The encoded protein is CSAEINIPYF.

This clonotype was detected only a few times. In DNA form, the CDR3 reads TGTGCCAGCAGCTTCTACGGAGGACAGGCCGAGGGGGAGACCCAGTACTTC. It codes for CASSFYGGQAEGETQYF. This chain connects TRBV13 to TRBJ2-5, with 7 positions matching TRBD1. Germline V CDR1 and CDR2: PRHDT, FYEKMQ (reference sequence). This CDR3 is 17 amino acids long. J gave up 5 bases and V 3 bases, and 15 bases lay outside the gene matches.

In its sample, this clonotype was seen a few times. This rearrangement joins TRBV20-1 to TRBJ1-1, with D uncertain. V dropped 0 bases and J dropped 3 bases, with 11 bases sitting between them. CDR1 is DFQATT, CDR2 SNEGSKA, per germline (reference sequence). CDR3 length equals 14 residues. The CDR3 loop reads CSARDVGEDTEAFF. Here the CDR3 DNA reads TGCAGTGCTAGAGATGTTGGGGAGGACACTGAAGCTTTCTTT.

The chain joins TRBV9 to TRBJ2-3; possible D gene TRBD2, 7 bases. The CDR3 consists of 14 residues. The germline gives CDR1 SGDLS, CDR2 YYNGEE. Trimming stripped 4 bases from V and 4 bases from J, with 13 bases between. CDR3 region: CASSTGRGADTQYF. The CDR3 DNA sequence: TGTGCCAGCAGCACAGGGAGGGGAGCAGATACGCAGTATTTT.

This chain joins TRBV4-3 and TRBJ2-6; perhaps D is TRBD1 or TRBD2 (5 bases each). Trimming took off 4 bases at V and 0 bases at J, with 16 bases between the two ends. Germline V CDR1 and CDR2: LGHNA, YSLEER. CDR3 length equals 18 residues. CDR3 coding DNA: TGCGCCAGCAGCCCAGACCCGGGACCGGGCTCTGGGGCCAACGTCCTGACTTTC. Translated: CASSPDPGPGSGANVLTF.

In its sample, this clonotype was seen a few times. The chain employs TRBV7-6 and TRBJ1-3; D might be TRBD1 (6 bases). CDR1 is SGHVS and CDR2 is FNYEAQ in the germline V gene. Trimming stripped 3 bases from V and 0 bases from J, with 12 bases between. The CDR3 has 16 amino acids. The CDR3 protein is CASSLVGQSSGNTIYF. The CDR3 bases are TGTGCCAGCAGCTTGGTTGGACAGAGCTCTGGAAACACCATATATTTT. Full variable domain (outside the CDR3, taken from reference TRBV7-6 and TRBJ1-3): GAGVSQSPRYKVTKRGQDVALRCDPISGHVSLYWYRQALGQGPEFLTYFNYEAQQDKSGLPNDRFSAERPEGSISTLTIQRTEQRDSAMYRCASSLVGQSSGNTIYFGEGSWLTVV.

In this sample, this clonotype turned up many times. The chain uses TRBV9 and TRBJ2-3; 7 bases line up with TRBD2. Germline V CDR1 and CDR2: SGDLS, YYNGEE. The CDR3 contains 15 residues. With 0 bases clipped from V and 2 bases from J, the junction kept 3 bases outside the gene matches. The CDR3 here is CASSVDGRPTDTQYF. The CDR3 nucleotides are TGTGCCAGCAGCGTAGACGGGAGGCCCACAGATACGCAGTATTTT.

The chain employs TRBV27 and TRBJ2-7, with D perhaps matching TRBD1 (6 bases). With 4 bases removed from V and 3 bases from J, the gap between germline ends came to 13 bases. Germline lookup yields CDR1 MNHEY and CDR2 SMNVEV (reference sequence). The CDR3 extends over 14 amino acids. CDR3 loop: CASSSIRTDYEQYF. The CDR3 bases are TGTGCCAGCAGTTCGATTCGGACAGACTACGAGCAGTACTTC.

This clonotype was seen ten or more times. V usage is TRBV7-6 and J usage is TRBJ1-2; 7 positions match TRBD1. Germline V lookup: CDR1 SGHVS, CDR2 FNYEAQ. Losses at the gene ends were 5 bases for V and 7 bases for J; bases not matched to a gene: 16. The CDR3 consists of 16 residues. CDR3 sequence reads: CASSLQDRAGPLGYTF. The CDR3 bases are TGTGCCAGCAGCCTCCAAGACAGGGCAGGTCCTCTTGGCTACACCTTC.

This clonotype was seen many times. V is TRBV7-9 and J is TRBJ2-2, with 11 bases fitting TRBD2. In germline, CDR1 is SEHNR, CDR2 FQNEAQ (reference sequence). V was clipped by 4 bases and J by 7 bases; unmatched bases: 11. CDR3 length: 17 residues. Written as DNA, the CDR3 is TGTGCCAGCAGCTCCCGACTGACTAGCGGGAAAAGCGGGGAGCTGTTTTTT. Its protein is CASSSRLTSGKSGELFF.

In its sample, this clonotype was seen a few times. The rearrangement uses TRBV3-1 and TRBJ1-1, with D uncertain. This CDR3 comprises 17 residues. V was clipped by 4 bases and J by 3 bases, with 21 bases between them. Per the germline V gene, CDR1 is LGHDT and CDR2 is YNNKEL (reference sequence). CDR3: CASSRSPISVRHTEAFF. The CDR3 nucleotides are TGTGCCAGCAGCCGCTCCCCTATAAGTGTGAGGCACACTGAAGCTTTCTTT.